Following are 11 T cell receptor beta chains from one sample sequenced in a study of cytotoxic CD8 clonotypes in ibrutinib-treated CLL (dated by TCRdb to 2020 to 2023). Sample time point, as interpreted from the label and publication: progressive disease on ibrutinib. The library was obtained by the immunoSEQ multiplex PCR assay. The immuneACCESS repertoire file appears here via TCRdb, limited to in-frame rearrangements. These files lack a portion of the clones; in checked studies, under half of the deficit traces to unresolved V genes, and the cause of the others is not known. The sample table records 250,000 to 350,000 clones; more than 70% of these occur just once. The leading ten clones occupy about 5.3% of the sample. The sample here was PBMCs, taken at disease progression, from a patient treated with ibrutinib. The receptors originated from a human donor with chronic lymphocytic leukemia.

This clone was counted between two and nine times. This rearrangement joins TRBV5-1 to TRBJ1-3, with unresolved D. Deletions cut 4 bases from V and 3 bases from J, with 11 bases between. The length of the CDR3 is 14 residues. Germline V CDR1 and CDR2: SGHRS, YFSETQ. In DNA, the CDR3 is TGCGCCAGCAGCCGGGATCAGAGTGGAAACACCATATATTTT. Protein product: CASSRDQSGNTIYF.

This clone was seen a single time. The CDR3 reads CASSLGTGGRDTQYF. Here the CDR3 DNA reads TGTGCCAGCAGCTTGGGGACAGGGGGCAGAGATACGCAGTATTTT. The chain uses TRBV5-4 and TRBJ2-3, with TRBD1 matching 11 bases. The germline CDR1 and CDR2 sequences are SGHNT and YYREEE (reference sequence). The V and J ends lost 0 bases and 5 bases, in that order; junction bases with no gene match: 2. The CDR3 consists of 15 residues.

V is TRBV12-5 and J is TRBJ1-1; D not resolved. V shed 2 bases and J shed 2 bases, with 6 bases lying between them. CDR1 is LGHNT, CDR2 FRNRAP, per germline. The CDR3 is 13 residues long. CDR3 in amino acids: CASGLSLNTEAFF. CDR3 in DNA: TGTGCTAGTGGTTTGAGCCTAAACACTGAAGCTTTCTTT.

The CDR3 here is CASSDQTGSTGQYF. Written as DNA, the CDR3 is TGTGCCAGCAGTGACCAGACAGGTTCTACGGGCCAGTACTTC. This chain links TRBV6-5 with TRBJ2-7; a weak D match, TRBD1 (6 bases). The CDR3 spans 14 residues. V lost 5 bases and J 10 bases, leaving 21 bases between the germline ends. Germline V gives CDR1 MNHEY, CDR2 SVGAGI.

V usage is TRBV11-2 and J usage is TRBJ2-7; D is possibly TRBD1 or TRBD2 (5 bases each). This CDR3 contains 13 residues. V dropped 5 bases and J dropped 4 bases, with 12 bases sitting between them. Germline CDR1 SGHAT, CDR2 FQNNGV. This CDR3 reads CASSHRDGYEQYF. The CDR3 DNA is TGTGCCAGCAGCCATCGGGACGGGTACGAGCAGTACTTC.

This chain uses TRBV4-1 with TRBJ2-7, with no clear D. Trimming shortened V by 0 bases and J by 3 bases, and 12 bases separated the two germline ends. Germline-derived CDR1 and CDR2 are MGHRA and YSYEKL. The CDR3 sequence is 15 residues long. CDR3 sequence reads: CASSQEMARDYEQYF. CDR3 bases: TGCGCCAGCAGCCAAGAGATGGCTAGAGACTACGAGCAGTACTTC.

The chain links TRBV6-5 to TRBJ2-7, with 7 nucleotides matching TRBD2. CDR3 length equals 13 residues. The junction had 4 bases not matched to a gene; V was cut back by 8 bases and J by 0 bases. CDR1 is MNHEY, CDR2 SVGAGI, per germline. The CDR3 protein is CASGWEGSYEQYF. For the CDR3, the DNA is TGTGCCAGCGGGTGGGAGGGCTCCTACGAGCAGTACTTC.

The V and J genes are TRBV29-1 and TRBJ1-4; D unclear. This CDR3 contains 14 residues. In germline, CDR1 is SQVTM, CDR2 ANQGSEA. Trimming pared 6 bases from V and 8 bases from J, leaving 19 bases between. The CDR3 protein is CSVVGLELGEKLFF. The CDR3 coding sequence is TGCAGCGTCGTCGGGCTGGAACTGGGGGAAAAACTGTTTTTT.

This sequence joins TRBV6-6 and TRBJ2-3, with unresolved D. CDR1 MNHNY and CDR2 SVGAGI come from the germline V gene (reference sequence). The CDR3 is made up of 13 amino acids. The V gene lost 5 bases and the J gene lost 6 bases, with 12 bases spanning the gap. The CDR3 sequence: CASSLMMGDTQYF. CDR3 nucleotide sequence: TGTGCCAGCAGTCTCATGATGGGGGATACGCAGTATTTT.

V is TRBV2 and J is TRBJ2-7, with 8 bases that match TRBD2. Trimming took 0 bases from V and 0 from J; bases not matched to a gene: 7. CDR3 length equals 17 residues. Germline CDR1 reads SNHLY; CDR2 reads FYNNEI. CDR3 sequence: CASSEASPGGASYEQYF. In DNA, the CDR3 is TGTGCCAGCAGTGAAGCGAGCCCGGGAGGGGCCTCCTACGAGCAGTACTTC.

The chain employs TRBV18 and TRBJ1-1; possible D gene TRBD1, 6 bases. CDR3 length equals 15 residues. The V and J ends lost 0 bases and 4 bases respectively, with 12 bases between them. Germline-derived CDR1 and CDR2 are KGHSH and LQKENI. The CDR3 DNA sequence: TGTGCCAGCTCACCACCGGGGGCCCGGGTCACTGAAGCTTTCTTT. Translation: CASSPPGARVTEAFF.